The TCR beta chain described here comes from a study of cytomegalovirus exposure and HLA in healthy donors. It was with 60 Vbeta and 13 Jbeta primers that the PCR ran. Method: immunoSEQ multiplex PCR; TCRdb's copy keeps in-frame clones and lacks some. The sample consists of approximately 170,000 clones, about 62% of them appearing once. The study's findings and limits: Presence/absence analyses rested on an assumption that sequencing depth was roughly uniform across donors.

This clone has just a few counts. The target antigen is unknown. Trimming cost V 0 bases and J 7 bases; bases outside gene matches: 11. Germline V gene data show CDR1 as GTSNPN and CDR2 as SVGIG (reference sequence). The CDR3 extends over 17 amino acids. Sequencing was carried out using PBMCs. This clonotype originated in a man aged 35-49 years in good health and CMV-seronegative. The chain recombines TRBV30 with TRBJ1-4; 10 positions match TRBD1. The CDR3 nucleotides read TGTGCCTGGAGTGTCAACACGGGACAGGGGATTAGTGAAAAACTGTTTTTT. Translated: CAWSVNTGQGISEKLFF.